This T cell receptor beta chain was identified in a study of blood T cell repertoires in COVID-19. The CDR3 contains 15 residues. After removal of 4 bases from V and 3 bases from J, the junction contained 7 bases not matched to a gene. Germline CDR1 and CDR2: SGDLS and YYNGEE. Only in-frame clones appear in the TCRdb table, and some are missing; sequencing was by immunoSEQ multiplex PCR. This table holds around 450,000 clones, around 90% found once. The specimen sequenced was PBMCs or T cells enriched from blood (not recorded which). The genes are TRBV9 and TRBJ2-3, with 8 bases matching TRBD2. The clonotype was recovered from a young woman with acute COVID-19. The CDR3 nucleotides are TGTGCCAGCAGCATTACGGGGGGGCGTACAGATACGCAGTATTTT. This sequence encodes CASSITGGRTDTQYF.